This T cell receptor (beta chain) was obtained from a study of CD4+ T cells in melanoma. Libraries were prepared by immunoSEQ multiplex PCR; TCRdb keeps only in-frame clonotypes and omits some of them. The top ten hold more than 1.5% of the sample, which has about 140,000 clones, over 90% seen once. Study observations and caveats: CD8+ T cell, macrophage and B cell function reportedly correlated with neoantigen-specific CD4+ T cells.

About this clone itself: Its antigen remains unidentified.

This CDR3 is 14 amino acids long. J lost 3 bases, V lost 3 bases, and 4 bases had no gene match. Germline V gene data show CDR1 as KGHSH and CDR2 as LQKENI. The receptor comes from a human donor with melanoma. This chain connects TRBV18 to TRBJ2-5, with 7 bases lining up with TRBD1. The CDR3 loop reads CASSPTGRKETQYF. The CDR3 region has the DNA TGTGCCAGCTCACCGACAGGGAGAAAAGAGACCCAGTACTTC.